These 22 T cell receptor beta chains originate from one sample sequenced in a study of fetal regulatory T cell absence and autoimmunity. Assay used: immunoSEQ multiplex PCR; TCRdb lists only in-frame clones, some missing. In the table there are 85,000 to 100,000 clones, more than 70% of which are singletons. Sequencing input: pancreas tissue. The receptors stem from a male donor with IPEX syndrome.

The chain recombines TRBV30 with TRBJ2-7; 11 positions agree with TRBD2. Germline CDR1 GTSNPN, CDR2 SVGIG (reference sequence). The CDR3 loop spans 12 amino acids. V was pared by 7 bases and J by 5 bases, with 4 bases of the junction left unmatched. DNA for the CDR3: TGTGCCTTTAGCGGGGGGGCCCACGAGCAGTACTTC. It specifies CAFSGGAHEQYF.

This clone came up a few times. This sequence joins TRBV10-3 and TRBJ2-2; D is unclear. Germline V gives CDR1 ENHRY, CDR2 SYGVKD. V dropped 3 bases and J dropped 5 bases, with 7 bases sitting between them. This CDR3 contains 13 residues. The CDR3 region has the DNA TGTGCCATCAGTGATTACGGAACCGGGGAGCTGTTTTTT. Translating gives CAISDYGTGELFF.

This clone was counted only a few times. The V gene is TRBV7-6, the J gene TRBJ1-1; D remains unclear. This CDR3 is 14 amino acids long. V was shortened by 1 base and J by 0 bases, with 6 bases between the two germline ends. The germline gives CDR1 SGHVS, CDR2 FNYEAQ. The CDR3: CASSLGQVNTEAFF. The CDR3 DNA is TGTGCCAGCAGCTTAGGACAAGTGAACACTGAAGCTTTCTTT.

This clone has a handful of counts. The gene calls are TRBV4-1 and TRBJ1-2; 9 bases align to TRBD1. Trimming took 4 bases from V and 7 from J; bases not matched to a gene: 4. CDR3 length: 13 residues. Germline loops: CDR1 MGHRA, CDR2 YSYEKL. The CDR3 DNA sequence: TGCGCCAGCAGCCGCCGGGACAGGGCTGGCTACACCTTC. It codes for CASSRRDRAGYTF.

This clone appeared a few times. This sequence joins TRBV18 and TRBJ1-1; D not certain. Germline V gives CDR1 KGHSH, CDR2 LQKENI. The CDR3 is 15 residues long. Trimming pared 1 base from V and 0 bases from J, leaving 9 bases between. CDR3 protein: CASSPRYTVNTEAFF. CDR3 bases: TGTGCCAGCTCACCACGGTACACCGTGAACACTGAAGCTTTCTTT.

This chain links TRBV9 with TRBJ2-3, with a possible D match to TRBD2 (7 bases). The germline V gene encodes CDR1 SGDLS and CDR2 YYNGEE. The CDR3 has 16 residues. Trimming shortened V by 4 bases and J by 0 bases, and 15 bases separated the two germline ends. CDR3 residues: CASSPRGGASTDTQYF. In DNA, the CDR3 is TGTGCCAGCAGCCCTAGAGGGGGGGCTAGCACAGATACGCAGTATTTT.

CDR3 coding DNA: TGTGCCAGCAGCCCTACCTCGGGGGCTTCAGATACGCAGTATTTT. It translates to CASSPTSGASDTQYF. The V and J genes are TRBV9 and TRBJ2-3, with D perhaps matching TRBD1 or TRBD2 (6 bases each). The CDR3 length is 15 residues. V lost 4 bases, J lost 4 bases, and 16 bases lay in between. The germline gives CDR1 SGDLS, CDR2 YYNGEE.

This chain joins TRBV7-2 and TRBJ1-4; 7 bases map to TRBD1. The trim removed 1 base at V and 6 bases at J, leaving 5 bases unmatched. Germline V gene data show CDR1 as SGHTA and CDR2 as FQGNSA. This CDR3 contains 15 residues. The CDR3 protein is CASSLEQGSYEKLFF. The DNA of the CDR3 is TGTGCCAGCAGCTTAGAACAGGGGTCCTATGAAAAACTGTTTTTT.

The rearrangement uses TRBV19 and TRBJ2-1, with a possible D match to TRBD1 (7 bases). CDR1 and CDR2 (germline): LNHDA, SQIVND (reference sequence). CDR3 size: 12 residues. Trimming left V 3 bases short and J 10 bases short, with 10 bases between. The CDR3 DNA follows: TGTGCCAGTAGTATGGCAGGGGGGGAGCAGTTCTTC. Translated: CASSMAGGEQFF.

This chain joins TRBV4-1 and TRBJ2-5; no clear D. Germline loops: CDR1 MGHRA, CDR2 YSYEKL. CDR3 length: 12 residues. V was pared by 1 base and J by 5 bases, with 5 bases between. This CDR3 is CASSQVPETQYF. Here the CDR3 DNA reads TGCGCCAGCAGCCAAGTCCCGGAGACCCAGTACTTC.

This chain links TRBV11-3 with TRBJ1-2; possible D gene TRBD1, 6 bases. Trimming took 0 bases from V and 4 from J, leaving 12 bases between them. Germline V gene data show CDR1 as SGHNT and CDR2 as YENEEA. This CDR3 has 15 residues. CDR3 nucleotides: TGTGCCAGCAGCTTAGATGGGGGGCGCACCTATGGCTACACCTTC. It translates to CASSLDGGRTYGYTF.

V usage is TRBV19 and J usage is TRBJ2-7, with 9 bases fitting TRBD1. CDR3 length: 15 amino acids. The junction had 8 bases not matched to a gene; V was cut back by 5 bases and J by 3 bases. Looked up from germline, CDR1 is LNHDA and CDR2 is SQIVND (reference sequence). The CDR3 loop reads CASSGPGQGIYEQYF. The CDR3 nucleotides read TGTGCCAGTAGTGGACCGGGACAGGGCATCTACGAGCAGTACTTC.

CDR3 bases: TGTGCCAGCAGCTTCTCTGTTTTCCGGGGAGGCCCGCTCTTTCAGTACTTC. Encoded protein: CASSFSVFRGGPLFQYF. V usage is TRBV13 and J usage is TRBJ2-4; a weak D match, TRBD2 (6 bases). With 3 bases removed from V and 11 bases from J, the gap between germline ends came to 26 bases. This CDR3 is 17 amino acids long. Germline-derived CDR1 and CDR2 are PRHDT and FYEKMQ (reference sequence). Full variable domain (missing parts from reference TRBV13 and TRBJ2-4): AAGVIQSPRHLIKEKRETATLKCYPIPRHDTVYWYQQGPGQDPQFLISFYEKMQSDKGSIPDRFSAQQFSDYHSELNMSSLELGDSALYFCASSFSVFRGGPLFQYFGAGTRLSVL.

This clone was counted once. V usage is TRBV19 and J usage is TRBJ2-7; 7 bases agree with TRBD2. The trim removed 6 bases at V and 4 bases at J, leaving 12 bases unmatched. Germline V gene sequence: CDR1 LNHDA, CDR2 SQIVND (reference sequence). This CDR3 region has 15 residues. CDR3: CASRRRGRGAYEQYF. The CDR3 region has the DNA TGTGCCAGTAGAAGACGCGGGAGAGGGGCATACGAGCAGTACTTC.

V is TRBV4-2 and J is TRBJ2-1, with TRBD2 matching 7 bases. The germline V gene has CDR1 LGHNA and CDR2 YNFKEQ. J lost 15 bases, V lost 0 bases, and 8 bases had no gene match. The CDR3 extends over 13 amino acids. Written as DNA, the CDR3 is TGTGCCAGCAGCCAAGATGCCGGACTAGTTCTGTTCTTC. The encoded protein is CASSQDAGLVLFF.

The chain uses TRBV7-2 and TRBJ2-1; D call uncertain. V shed 2 bases and J shed 4 bases, with 6 bases lying between them. This CDR3 is built from 13 residues. Germline assignment: CDR1 SGHTA and CDR2 FQGNSA. This chain's CDR3 is CASSLFRYNEQFF. CDR3 sequence (DNA): TGTGCCAGCAGCTTATTCCGTTACAATGAGCAGTTCTTC.

The chain combines TRBV4-1 with TRBJ1-5, with D possibly matching TRBD1 (6 bases). CDR1 and CDR2 from the germline V gene are MGHRA and YSYEKL. CDR3 length: 13 residues. V dropped 4 bases and J dropped 2 bases, with 6 bases sitting between them. In DNA form, the CDR3 reads TGCGCCAGCAGCCGACAGGGCAATCAGCCCCAGCATTTT. Translating it yields CASSRQGNQPQHF.

This chain joins TRBV2 and TRBJ2-3; unclear D gene. The CDR3 covers 13 residues. Germline values: CDR1 SNHLY, CDR2 FYNNEI. Trimming removed 6 bases from V and 0 bases from J, with 7 bases in between. CDR3 in DNA: TGTGCCAGCAGCTTTATCAGCACAGATACGCAGTATTTT. It translates to CASSFISTDTQYF. The variable domain in full, completed from reference TRBV2 and TRBJ2-3, reads EPEVTQTPSHQVTQMGQEVILRCVPISNHLYFYWYRQILGQKVEFLVSFYNNEISEKSEIFDDQFSVERPDGSNFTLKIRSTKLEDSAMYFCASSFISTDTQYFGPGTRLTVL.

The genes are TRBV7-2 and TRBJ1-2, with D perhaps matching TRBD1 (6 bases). The V end was cut by 5 bases, the J end by 4 bases, with 20 bases between. The CDR3 spans 16 residues. The germline V gene encodes CDR1 SGHTA and CDR2 FQGNSA. The CDR3: CASSPYRAGAGYGYTF. In nucleotides, the CDR3 is TGTGCCAGCAGCCCATATCGGGCAGGGGCGGGCTATGGCTACACCTTC.

This clone was counted a few times. The chain is built from TRBV5-1 and TRBJ2-7; D assignment may be TRBD1 or TRBD2 (6 bases each). Germline V gives CDR1 SGHRS, CDR2 YFSETQ. The CDR3 is 17 residues long. V was clipped by 0 bases and J by 3 bases, with 19 bases between them. CDR3 amino acids: CASSLVGGDTRDYEQYF. The CDR3 coding sequence is TGCGCCAGCAGCTTGGTCGGAGGGGACACCCGGGACTACGAGCAGTACTTC.

The genes are TRBV5-1 and TRBJ2-3; 8 bases are a match to TRBD2. The CDR3 totals 13 residues. Germline lookup yields CDR1 SGHRS and CDR2 YFSETQ. V shed 5 bases and J 1 base; nucleotides not matched to a gene: 0. This CDR3 is CASRTSGTDTQYF. Here the CDR3 DNA reads TGCGCCAGCAGGACTAGCGGCACAGATACGCAGTATTTT.

This clone was counted only a few times. The V call is TRBV10-2, the J call TRBJ2-2; 9 bases match TRBD1. J lost 5 bases, V lost 0 bases, and 4 bases had no gene match. Germline values: CDR1 WSHSY, CDR2 SAAADI. CDR3 length: 16 residues. The DNA for the CDR3 is TGCGCCAGCAGTGAGTCACAGGGGGCGCGGACCGGGGAGCTGTTTTTT. Translating gives CASSESQGARTGELFF.